This entry features one TCR beta chain sequence. Its antigen remains unidentified. No much larger clone exists at a distance of one base, and base qualities are not known. These data originate in a study of shared clonotypes between healthy human individuals (dated by TCRdb to about 2020). As for the study more broadly: A couple of women and a few men aged 18 to 49 years were included in the cohort. Each donor's leukapheresis produced roughly between about 0.8 and 10 billion PBMCs. Libraries were prepared and TCR repertoires were sequenced by different laboratories using diverse techniques, in order to increase sequencing depth and limit assay-specific biases. The study deeply sequenced blood TCR repertoires of about 5 healthy adults to estimate repertoire size and the extent of clonotype sharing between individuals. Per donor, three plates each were used for CD4 naive and CD4 memory, two for CD8 naive, and one for CD8 memory. Points the paper makes about the study in general: Sampling was limited to blood, and TCR repertoires in tissue likely differ from TCR repertoires in blood. Pairwise subsampling led to the expectation that sequencing depth would affect the degree of clonotype sharing among donors. The small number of donors limited the genetic and exposure-history diversity represented. Estimated clonotype richness was generally larger for naive than for memory subsets. Even with the large sequencing depth, rarefaction of the sorted-subset datasets indicated that sequencing was incomplete. Compared with non-shared clonotypes, clonotypes shared by all four sorted-subset donors had higher generation probabilities. Sharing across a few donors was observed for 5% to 6.5% of naive CD4, under 4% of naive CD8, over 2% of memory CD4, and about 0.4% of memory CD8 clonotypes.

Using the deep immunoSEQ assay, TCR CDR3 regions were amplified from genomic DNA by multiplex PCR. Genomic DNA extracted from each cell subset was distributed evenly over all wells of several immunoSEQ 96-well plates, and each plate served as one replicate. For sorted subsets, each replicate PCR was loaded with 200 ng genomic DNA, equivalent to 30,000 or so T cell genomes. Purified libraries were measured with a Qubit 3.0 fluorometer, size-checked on a Bioanalyzer 2100, and measured again with the KAPA Library Quantification kit. Each immunoSEQ 96-well plate was sequenced on its own single-read 150-cycle Illumina NextSeq 550 flow cell. From the authors' description of their analysis: Because the immunoSEQ output included only junctional sequences and no quality scores, the filtering could not be the same as the filtering used for full-length reads. To assign V/J genes and CDR3, sequences were annotated against IMGT germline references using PyIR, a Python wrapper for IgBLAST v1.9. Reads were removed for weak V/J assignments (E-value above 1e-6), missing CDR3, stop codons, out-of-frame junctions, or ambiguous translated residues. A V3J clonotype was defined by an identical inferred V gene, J gene, and CDR3 amino acid sequence. The percentage overlap between two repertoires was calculated by dividing the number of shared unique clonotypes by the size of the smaller repertoire. Three approaches were used to assess repertoire richness: RTK rarefaction, the Chao1 estimator, and Recon v2.1 estimates of unobserved clonotypes. OLGA was used to compute generation probabilities for all TCRbeta clonotypes that the gDNA method yielded from a handful of donors. What TCRdb holds here is the immuneACCESS table cut down to in-frame rearrangements. Part of the clones is not present; checked against another copy, under half of the missing clones reflect an unresolved V gene, and the others are unexplained. V and J calls and clone size are copied from that table; D and trimming were computed from the DNA. Across this sample there are millions of clones, with roughly 95% seen only once. The ten largest clones capture roughly 1.1% of the sample.

CDR1 and CDR2 are read off the germline V gene (reference sequence) as LNHDA and SQIVND. The CDR3, cysteine through phenylalanine, is 16 amino acids long. Of all the DNA, just the CDR3 is kept, 48 bases in frame from base 1. Compared with germline, V lacks 3 bases and J lacks 0 bases; bases without a gene match: 5. For the CD8 naive samples, CD45RO-negative cells were positively selected for CCR7, yielding a CD45RA+CCR7+ population from which TemRA cells were excluded. Donors were healthy HIV-negative adults with no recently reported acute infections or vaccinations. Only Caucasian adults living in Nashville, Tennessee, USA were represented among the donors. Blood was obtained by leukapheresis, after which PBMCs were separated by Ficoll-Histopaque density gradient centrifugation and cryopreserved in liquid nitrogen vapor phase. Purity and quantity of every magnetically sorted T cell population were checked by analytical flow cytometry. Genomic DNA was isolated from each sorted fraction and quantified by UV absorbance on a Nanodrop 2000c.

Sequencing was carried out using naive CD8+ T cells sorted from blood. The meaning of the sample's cell subset or site label: CD45RA+CCR7+. Recombination linked TRBV19 to TRBJ2-3; 8 bases in the middle match TRBD2. This sequence was found in a man aged 18 to 30 in good health. The CDR3 has the sequence CASSIQPSGSTDTQYF. The DNA sequence reads TGTGCCAGTAGTATCCAGCCTAGCGGGAGCACAGATACGCAGTATTTT.